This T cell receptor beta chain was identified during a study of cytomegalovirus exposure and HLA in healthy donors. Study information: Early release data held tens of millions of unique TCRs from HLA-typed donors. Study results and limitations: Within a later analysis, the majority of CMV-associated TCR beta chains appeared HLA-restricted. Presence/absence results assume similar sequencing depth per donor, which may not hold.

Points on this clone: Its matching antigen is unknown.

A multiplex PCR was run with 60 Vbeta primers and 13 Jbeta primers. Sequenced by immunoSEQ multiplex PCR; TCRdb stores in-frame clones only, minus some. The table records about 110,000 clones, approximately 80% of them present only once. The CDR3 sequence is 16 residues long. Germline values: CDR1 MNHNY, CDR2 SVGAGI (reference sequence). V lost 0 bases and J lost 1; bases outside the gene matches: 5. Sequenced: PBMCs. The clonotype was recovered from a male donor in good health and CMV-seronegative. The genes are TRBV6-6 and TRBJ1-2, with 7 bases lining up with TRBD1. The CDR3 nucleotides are TGTGCCAGCAGTTACTCAGTCGGGACAGATAACTATGGCTACACCTTC. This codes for CASSYSVGTDNYGYTF.